The 26 T cell receptor beta chains in this list originate from one sample, sequenced in a study of blood T cells in healthy people across ages. For the second PCR, which ran for roughly 6 to 12 cycles, a sample-barcoded 5' primer and a J-beta primer mix were used. TCRdb itself ran the 5' RACE reads through MiXCR, one entry per CDR3 protein. The data contain about 1,800,000 distinct CDR3 sequences, roughly 27% of them singletons. The sequenced material came from blood. Source of these receptors: a woman under 40 in good health.

This clonotype was seen more than once but under ten times. V is TRBV7-2 and J is TRBJ2-7; D could derive from TRBD1 or TRBD2 (5 bases each). CDR1 and CDR2 from the germline V gene are SGHTA and FQGNSA. CDR3 length: 16 amino acids. Deletions cut 1 base from V and 2 bases from J, with 15 bases between. CDR3 sequence: CTSSLGPRDGTYEQYF. The CDR3 DNA reads as TGTACCAGCAGCTTAGGTCCCCGGGACGGGACCTACGAGCAGTACTTC.

This clonotype was counted many times. V and J are TRBV25-1 and TRBJ2-5, with D perhaps TRBD2 (6 bases). The V and J ends lost 5 bases and 5 bases respectively, with 12 bases between them. Germline CDR1 and CDR2: MGHDK and SYGVNS. This CDR3 contains 13 residues. The CDR3 DNA reads TGTGCCAGCAGTCGCGGGGACGGGGAGACCCAGTACTTC. This gives the protein CASSRGDGETQYF. The full variable domain, in which reference TRBV25-1 and TRBJ2-5 provide the parts outside the CDR3, is EADIYQTPRYLVIGTGKKITLECSQTMGHDKMYWYQQDPGMELHLIHYSYGVNSTEKGDLSSESTVSRIRTEHFPLTLESARPSHTSQYLCASSRGDGETQYFGPGTRLLVL.

As for this clonotype: A junction end diverges from the germline sequence, so it may reflect a read error. The chain employs TRBV5-1 and TRBJ2-1, with D possibly being TRBD2 (5 bases). CDR1 SGHRS and CDR2 YFSETQ come from the germline V gene. This CDR3 is 13 amino acids long. The CDR3 here is CASREEGDKEQFF. CDR3 in DNA: TGCGCCAGCAGGGAGGAAGGCGACAAGGAGCAGTTCTTC.

This clonotype appeared a few times. This chain links TRBV6-2 or TRBV6-3 with TRBJ2-7; 7 bases are shared with TRBD2. Trimming took 5 bases from V and 0 from J; bases not matched to a gene: 7. The CDR3 is made up of 15 amino acids. Germline lookup yields CDR1 MNHEY and CDR2 SVGEGT. The CDR3 region is CASSTLAASSYEQYF. The CDR3 DNA reads as TGTGCCAGCAGTACGCTAGCGGCCAGCTCCTACGAGCAGTACTTC.

On this clonotype itself: The junction shows a germline mismatch at one end, possibly a read error. This chain links TRBV7-2 with TRBJ2-1; 8 bases agree with TRBD1. The length of the CDR3 is 15 residues. Germline assignment: CDR1 SGHTA and CDR2 FQGNSA. The CDR3 loop is CVSSSQGAAIYEQFF. The CDR3 DNA reads as TGTGTCAGCAGCTCCCAGGGGGCTGCTATCTACGAGCAGTTCTTC.

The chain is built from TRBV29-1 and TRBJ1-6, with D maybe TRBD1 (5 bases). Germline lookup yields CDR1 SQVTM and CDR2 ANQGSEA. The ends were cut back, 0 bases at V and 11 bases at J, with 11 bases in the middle. The CDR3 has 13 amino acids. CDR3 sequence reads: CSVEDQEGPPLHF. The CDR3 DNA is TGCAGCGTTGAAGATCAGGAGGGGCCACCCCTCCACTTT. The full variable domain, rest sourced from reference TRBV29-1 and TRBJ1-6, is SAVISQKPSRDICQRGTSLTIQCQVDSQVTMMFWYRQQPGQSLTLIATANQGSEATYESGFVIDKFPISRPNLTFSTLTVSNMSPEDSSIYLCSVEDQEGPPLHFGNGTRLTVT.

This clonotype was counted at least ten times. The chain uses TRBV3-1 and TRBJ1-2, with 12 positions matching TRBD1. Germline-derived CDR1 and CDR2 are LGHDT and YNNKEL (reference sequence). The J segment lost 8 bases and the V segment lost 3 bases, leaving 4 bases of the junction unmatched. CDR3 length: 14 residues. The CDR3 bases are TGTGCCAGCAGCCAGGGACAGGGGGCAGGGGGCTACACCTTC. Its translation: CASSQGQGAGGYTF.

This clonotype was seen only a few times. The V call is TRBV2, the J call TRBJ2-3; no firm D call. Germline loops: CDR1 SNHLY, CDR2 FYNNEI. Trimming took 3 bases from V and 0 from J, leaving 7 bases between them. This CDR3 spans 14 amino acids. The CDR3 DNA reads as TGTGCCAGCAGTGATCGCAGGAGCACAGATACGCAGTATTTT. It codes for CASSDRRSTDTQYF.

At least ten counts were recorded for this clonotype. This rearrangement joins TRBV7-2 to TRBJ2-3; 7 bases line up with TRBD2. The germline gives CDR1 SGHTA, CDR2 FQGNSA. The CDR3 runs to 14 residues. Germline trimming cut 3 bases from V and 2 bases from J; bases unmatched to any gene: 2. The CDR3 region is CASSFRDYTDTQYF. CDR3 in DNA: TGTGCCAGCAGCTTCAGGGACTACACAGATACGCAGTATTTT.

Only a few counts were recorded for this clonotype. The chain employs TRBV10-3 and TRBJ1-2, with 7 bases aligning to TRBD1. Germline V gives CDR1 ENHRY, CDR2 SYGVKD. The CDR3 runs 14 residues. The trim removed 7 bases at V and 6 bases at J, leaving 11 bases unmatched. The CDR3 here is CAITSPGGGDGYTF. For the CDR3, the DNA is TGTGCCATCACTTCACCCGGAGGGGGCGATGGCTACACCTTC.

This clonotype appeared a few times. This chain links TRBV20-1 with TRBJ1-2; D gene uncertain. The V gene's germline CDR1 is DFQATT and CDR2 SNEGSKA (reference sequence). V lost 3 bases and J lost 4, with 30 bases in between. The CDR3 sequence is 19 residues long. The CDR3 spells CSASSEELDLPPWGYGYTF. The CDR3 DNA sequence: TGCAGTGCTAGTTCCGAAGAACTGGACTTACCTCCGTGGGGCTATGGCTACACCTTC.

About this clonotype itself: A junction boundary mismatches the germline segment, possibly from a read error. The rearrangement uses TRBV12-3 or TRBV12-4 and TRBJ2-2; TRBD2 matches at 9 bases. The CDR3 is 15 residues long. The CDR3 sequence is CAGSLAGGVTGELFF. The CDR3 coding sequence is TGTGCCGGCAGCCTCGCGGGAGGGGTCACCGGGGAGCTGTTTTTT.

With respect to this clonotype: This could be a read error, since a much larger clone is one nucleotide away. V is TRBV10-3 and J is TRBJ2-5, with D possibly being TRBD1 or TRBD2 (5 bases each). The assigned J gene may be wrong: the sequence end matches TRBJ2-7 better. Germline CDR1 reads ENHRY; CDR2 reads SYGVKD. CDR3 size: 15 residues. CDR3: CAISKSLSGPYEQYF. Here the CDR3 DNA reads TGTGCCATCAGTAAGTCACTCTCGGGGCCATACGAGCAGTACTTC.

This clonotype was seen more than once but under ten times. The CDR3 is CASSPEGASGGYTF. CDR3 nucleotide sequence: TGCGCCAGCAGCCCGGAGGGGGCTTCGGGAGGCTACACCTTC. The genes are TRBV5-1 and TRBJ1-2; 7 nucleotides align to TRBD1. Per germline, CDR1 SGHRS and CDR2 YFSETQ. The CDR3 has 14 residues. Trimming removed 4 bases from V and 8 bases from J; junction bases left unmatched: 11.

This clonotype showed up just a few times. The chain is built from TRBV5-1 and TRBJ1-4, with D perhaps matching TRBD1 (5 bases). Germline loops: CDR1 SGHRS, CDR2 YFSETQ. V gave up 3 bases and J gave up 5 bases, with 23 bases separating them. CDR3 length equals 18 residues. The CDR3 region is CASSSGDSGGRFNEKLFF. The DNA of the CDR3 is TGCGCCAGCAGCTCGGGAGATTCGGGGGGAAGGTTCAATGAAAAACTGTTTTTT. Drawing the rest from reference TRBV5-1 and TRBJ1-4, the complete variable domain is KAGVTQTPRYLIKTRGQQVTLSCSPISGHRSVSWYQQTPGQGLQFLFEYFSETQRNKGNFPGRFSGRQFSNSRSEMNVSTLELGDSALYLCASSSGDSGGRFNEKLFFGSGTQLSVL.

This clonotype appeared a few times. V and J are TRBV5-1 and TRBJ2-3; tentative D call: TRBD2 (5 bases). Trimming removed 3 bases at V and 6 bases at J, with 14 bases between. Germline V gene data show CDR1 as SGHRS and CDR2 as YFSETQ. This CDR3 is 14 amino acids long. The CDR3 DNA sequence: TGCGCCAGCAGCTCCATCTCTAGCTCCGATACGCAGTATTTT. Its protein product is CASSSISSSDTQYF. Drawing the rest from reference TRBV5-1 and TRBJ2-3, the complete variable domain is KAGVTQTPRYLIKTRGQQVTLSCSPISGHRSVSWYQQTPGQGLQFLFEYFSETQRNKGNFPGRFSGRQFSNSRSEMNVSTLELGDSALYLCASSSISSSDTQYFGPGTRLTVL.

CDR3 region: CASSPPLPLSNTGELFF. In DNA, the CDR3 is TGTGCCAGCAGTCCTCCTCTTCCCCTGTCCAACACCGGGGAGCTGTTTTTT. J is TRBJ2-2 and V is TRBV12-3 or TRBV12-4; D is undetermined. The CDR3 consists of 17 residues. V lost 5 bases, J lost 2 bases, and 18 bases lay in between.

This clonotype was detected only a few times. The chain employs TRBV29-1 and TRBJ2-4; a weak D match, TRBD1 (6 bases). V was clipped by 4 bases and J by 13 bases, with 20 bases between them. The CDR3 extends over 13 amino acids. The germline CDR1 and CDR2 sequences are SQVTM and ANQGSEA. As DNA, the CDR3 is TGCAGCGTTGGACAGGCTCTAACCTACGGGCAGTACTTC. Protein sequence: CSVGQALTYGQYF. The full variable domain, in which reference TRBV29-1 and TRBJ2-4 provide the parts outside the CDR3, is SAVISQKPSRDICQRGTSLTIQCQVDSQVTMMFWYRQQPGQSLTLIATANQGSEATYESGFVIDKFPISRPNLTFSTLTVSNMSPEDSSIYLCSVGQALTYGQYFGAGTRLSVL.

This clonotype was detected only a few times. This chain uses TRBV5-1 with TRBJ2-2; possibly TRBD1 or TRBD2 for D (5 bases each). This CDR3 comprises 15 residues. The germline V and J ends were trimmed by 5 bases and 1 base, with 12 bases remaining between them. Per the germline V gene, CDR1 is SGHRS and CDR2 is YFSETQ. The CDR3 reads CASRPPGLNTGELFF. The CDR3 region has the DNA TGCGCCAGCAGGCCTCCGGGGCTGAACACCGGGGAGCTGTTTTTT.

With regard to this clonotype: Germline is not matched at one junction end, which may reflect a read error. The chain couples TRBV12-3 or TRBV12-4 to TRBJ1-2; D is ambiguous. The CDR3 is made up of 12 amino acids. The CDR3 coding sequence is TGTGCCAGCAGTTTATCCTTTTCCGAGCAGCACTTC. Its protein product is CASSLSFSEQHF.

The V call is TRBV28, the J call TRBJ1-5; perhaps TRBD1 as D (6 bases). Germline loops: CDR1 MDHEN, CDR2 SYDVKM. The CDR3 covers 14 residues. V lost 7 bases and J 6 bases, leaving 16 bases between the germline ends. CDR3 DNA sequence: TGTGCCAGCACCAATTTCCAGGGGCCTCAGCCCCAGCATTTT. Protein product: CASTNFQGPQPQHF. The full variable domain, in which reference TRBV28 and TRBJ1-5 provide the parts outside the CDR3, is DVKVTQSSRYLVKRTGEKVFLECVQDMDHENMFWYRQDPGLGLRLIYFSYDVKMKEKGDIPEGYSVSREKKERFSLILESASTNQTSMYLCASTNFQGPQPQHFGDGTRLSIL.

In this sample, this clonotype turned up a few times. The chain joins TRBV12-3 or TRBV12-4 to TRBJ2-7; tentative D call: TRBD1 (6 bases). Trimming removed 6 bases from V and 3 bases from J, with 24 bases in between. The CDR3 totals 17 residues. The CDR3 reads CASRYGTGFGGDYEQYF. The CDR3 bases are TGTGCCAGCAGGTATGGGACCGGGTTTGGGGGCGACTACGAGCAGTACTTC.

This clonotype has a handful of counts. This sequence joins TRBV12-3 or TRBV12-4 and TRBJ2-5, with D hard to call. This CDR3 contains 13 residues. With 3 bases removed from V and 5 bases from J, the gap between germline ends came to 10 bases. The CDR3 sequence: CASSLIDWETQYF. CDR3 nucleotides: TGTGCCAGCAGTTTGATAGACTGGGAGACCCAGTACTTC.

Only a few counts were recorded for this clonotype. The CDR3 region has the DNA TGCAGTGCTAGAAAATTTTCCGGGAACTATGGCTACACCTTC. Its translation is CSARKFSGNYGYTF. V and J are TRBV20-1 and TRBJ1-2; unclear D gene. Trimming cost V 2 bases and J 2 bases, with 12 bases left between them. CDR1 is DFQATT and CDR2 is SNEGSKA in the germline V gene (reference sequence). The CDR3 consists of 14 residues.

Comments on this clonotype: This may stem from a read error, because a much larger clone lies one nucleotide away. The chain carries TRBV7-6 and TRBJ2-5; weak D call: TRBD1 (5 bases). With the DNA end fitting TRBJ2-7 better, the J assignment may be wrong. The CDR3 consists of 13 residues. CDR1 is SGHVS, CDR2 FNYEAQ, per germline. CDR3 in amino acids: CASSTDSGYEQYF. In nucleotides, the CDR3 is TGTGCCAGCAGCACCGACAGTGGTTACGAGCAGTACTTC.

The chain combines TRBV2 with TRBJ1-1; D remains ambiguous. Trimming removed 6 bases at V and 5 bases at J, with 16 bases between. From germline, CDR1 is SNHLY and CDR2 FYNNEI. The CDR3 is 14 amino acids. CDR3 residues: CASRITQARTEAFF. The CDR3 DNA reads as TGTGCCAGCAGGATCACGCAGGCTCGGACTGAAGCTTTCTTT.